The T cell receptor beta chain described here comes from a study of cytomegalovirus exposure and HLA in healthy donors. Amplification used 60 Vbeta primers and 13 Jbeta primers. The table came from immunoSEQ multiplex PCR; TCRdb's copy has only in-frame clones and leaves some out. The data show about 110,000 clones, 60% to 85% seen once. Findings and caveats of the study: Across donors, most TCRs were seen rarely, yet some public ones were widespread. The authors listed 150 to 200 TCR beta chains as cytomegalovirus-associated. The majority of CMV-associated TCR beta chains were reported as apparently HLA-restricted in a later analysis. DRB1 had the most TCR associations and HLA-C the fewest, a later analysis found, with rates varying by HLA locus.

In the case of this clone: What it recognizes is unknown.

CDR3 size: 14 residues. Germline assignment: CDR1 SNHLY and CDR2 FYNNEI. Trimming stripped 6 bases from V and 2 bases from J, with 13 bases between. The rearrangement uses TRBV2 and TRBJ1-1; the D is unclear. The clonotype was recovered from a female donor in good health and CMV-seropositive. The sequencing input was PBMCs. The CDR3 spells CASRGSGLNTEAFF. The CDR3 bases are TGTGCCAGCAGGGGGAGTGGGCTCAACACTGAAGCTTTCTTT.